This T cell receptor beta chain stems from a study of T-cell memory formation after mild COVID-19. MiXCR, applied by TCRdb to the 5' RACE reads, yields one record per CDR3 protein. The sample shows about 600,000 distinct CDR3 sequences, about 20% of them seen only once. Concerning this clonotype: Antigen: not known.

The CDR3 is 14 residues long. From germline, CDR1 is SGHKS and CDR2 YYEKEE (reference sequence). Trimming cost V 4 bases and J 4 bases, with 14 bases left between them. The study, taken as a whole, reports: For contracting clones, CD4+ ones sat mainly in CM and EM, CD8+ in EMRA.

The sample was PBMCs or a T cell subset sorted from them (not recorded which). V gene TRBV5-5 combines with J gene TRBJ2-5, with D perhaps TRBD2 (5 bases). The origin of this receptor is an adult woman who had mild COVID-19 (a few samples of this study predate the infection). Cell type and time point are not known. CDR3 coding DNA: TGTGCCAGCAGCGACCCGGGGAATCTAGAGACCCAGTACTTC. Amino acid sequence: CASSDPGNLETQYF.